This TCR beta chain came from a study of blood T cell repertoires in COVID-19. The overall study: Acute and convalescent COVID-19 samples came from the United States, Italy and Spain. Nucleic acid was either cDNA or gDNA, and it came from T cells, B-cell-depleted T cells, or PBMCs.

In germline, CDR1 is MNHEY, CDR2 SVGAGI. This CDR3 comprises 15 residues. Trimming took 8 bases from V and 4 from J, leaving 17 bases between them. Per the original data handling: Estimated nucleated cell counts came from reference gene primer amplification. Here immunoSEQ multiplex PCR was the method, and the copy in TCRdb shows in-frame clones only, minus some. That table is the source of V, J and clone size, and D and trimming were worked out from the DNA. The sample yields 55,000 to 75,000 clones, 85% to 90% seen once. The V call is TRBV6-5, the J call TRBJ1-4; tentatively, D is TRBD1 (6 bases). The sequence was collected from a man in his fifties or sixties with acute or convalescent COVID-19. The specimen was peripheral blood. CDR3 nucleotide sequence: TGTGCCAGCGGGGTCAGGGGAACCCTTAATGAAAAACTGTTTTTT. Protein: CASGVRGTLNEKLFF.